Described below is a single TCR beta chain sequence and its context. The protocol was immunoSEQ multiplex PCR, while the TCRdb copy is restricted to in-frame clones and leaves out a portion. The sample holds about 2.1 million clones, about 93% seen once. This sample was taken from a study of shared clonotypes between healthy human individuals. Germline V gene data show CDR1 as SGHTA and CDR2 as FQGTGA. The CDR3 is made up of 13 amino acids. Trimming removed 7 bases from V and 1 base from J, with 10 bases in between. Cells designated naive CD8 were CD45RO-negative and were positively selected for CCR7, with terminally differentiated effector memory CD45RA+ cells excluded.

The chain recombines TRBV7-3 with TRBJ1-1; TRBD1 might be the D (6 bases). This clonotype originated in a man between 18 and 35 years old in good health. Some clones in this sample may be carry-over from other donors' samples. The sample was naive CD8+ T cells from PBMCs. The CDR3 loop reads CASTWTANTEAFF. The CDR3 DNA is TGTGCCAGCACCTGGACAGCGAACACTGAAGCTTTCTTT.